This record concerns one T cell receptor (beta chain) sequence. Antigen: not known. The source of the sample is a study of graft-versus-host responses after intestinal transplantation. Across the study: In this cohort, recipients had multivisceral, liver-intestinal, or isolated intestinal transplants. Study-wide results and limits: GvH clonotypes were identified within recipient marrow, with a subset emerging first in ileum or blood.

J was trimmed by 5 bases and V by 2 bases; bases with no gene match: 7. The germline V gene encodes CDR1 MNHEY and CDR2 SMNVEV (reference sequence). This CDR3 contains 18 residues. The assay was immunoSEQ multiplex PCR, and TCRdb's table has in-frame clones only and misses some. The profile shows under 25,000 clones, around nine tenths of them singletons. The chain is built from TRBV27 and TRBJ2-3, with 16 bases that match TRBD2. Sequencing was performed on bone marrow, taken 120 to 130 days after transplant. The TCR was taken from a human patient who received an intestinal transplant, so some T cells may come from the graft donor. The CDR3 bases are TGTGCCAGCAGTTTAAGGGGACTAGCGGGAGGGCCTCGAGATACGCAGTATTTT. Its translation: CASSLRGLAGGPRDTQYF.